These 29 T cell receptor beta chains came from one sample sequenced in a study of immune evolution from preneoplasia to lung adenocarcinoma. Profiling relied on immunoSEQ multiplex PCR, and the TCRdb table lists in-frame clones only, not all of them. Of 20,000 to 25,000 clones in the sample, about 71% were seen once. The sequenced sample consisted of FFPE invasive lung adenocarcinoma tissue. These receptors were obtained from a person in their sixties or seventies with lung adenocarcinoma.

This chain connects TRBV7-2 to TRBJ2-1, with 8 positions matching TRBD2. The V segment lost 5 bases and the J segment 2 bases; nucleotides outside the gene matches: 8. The CDR3 loop spans 16 amino acids. The V gene's germline CDR1 is SGHTA and CDR2 FQGNSA. CDR3 nucleotides: TGTGCCAGCAGCCGAGATTTAGCGGGGACCTACAATGAGCAGTTCTTC. Its translation: CASSRDLAGTYNEQFF.

This rearrangement joins TRBV5-8 to TRBJ2-3; 11 positions match TRBD1. The CDR3 length is 17 residues. V shed 3 bases and J 0 bases; nucleotides not matched to a gene: 6. Germline V gene lookup returns CDR1 SGHTS and CDR2 YDEGEE. CDR3 bases: TGTGCCAGCAGCTATGGACAGGGGGCGGCTAGCACAGATACGCAGTATTTT. It specifies CASSYGQGAASTDTQYF.

The chain employs TRBV5-4 and TRBJ2-3; 7 nucleotides align to TRBD1. Trimming cost V 0 bases and J 4 bases; bases outside gene matches: 5. Germline V CDR1 and CDR2: SGHNT, YYREEE (reference sequence). This CDR3 contains 15 residues. In DNA form, the CDR3 reads TGTGCCAGCAGCTTGGGTGGCAGGGGGTCAGATACGCAGTATTTT. It yields the protein CASSLGGRGSDTQYF.

This clone has a single count. This sequence joins TRBV30 and TRBJ1-5; no definite D call. V was clipped by 3 bases and J by 0 bases, with 6 bases between them. CDR3 length: 13 amino acids. In germline, CDR1 is GTSNPN, CDR2 SVGIG (reference sequence). CDR3 nucleotides: TGTGCCTGGAGACGGTATAGCAATCAGCCCCAGCATTTT. It is translated as CAWRRYSNQPQHF.

V and J are TRBV6-1 and TRBJ1-3, with unresolved D. V lost 2 bases to trimming and J lost 0 bases, with 8 bases between them. The CDR3 totals 15 residues. CDR1 is MNHNS and CDR2 is SASEGT in the germline V gene. CDR3 protein: CASSENEDSGNTIYF. As DNA, the CDR3 is TGTGCCAGCAGTGAAAATGAGGACTCTGGAAACACCATATATTTT.

This rearrangement joins TRBV7-3 to TRBJ2-7; D is undetermined. This CDR3 has 15 amino acids. Germline CDR1 reads SGHTA; CDR2 reads FQGTGA. V was shortened by 7 bases and J by 0 bases, with 16 bases between the two germline ends. The CDR3: CASIFFRADSYEQYF. In DNA, the CDR3 is TGTGCCAGCATCTTTTTCCGGGCCGACTCCTACGAGCAGTACTTC.

The genes are TRBV4-1 and TRBJ2-5; no firm D call. The CDR3 has 16 amino acids. Trimming took 0 bases from V and 1 from J, leaving 12 bases between them. Per germline, CDR1 MGHRA and CDR2 YSYEKL. The CDR3 DNA reads as TGCGCCAGCAGCCAAGACTACCCGGGTCCCCAAGAGACCCAGTACTTC. It encodes CASSQDYPGPQETQYF.

Worth noting for this clone: The junction and the germline gene differ at one end; a read error may be behind it. The rearrangement uses TRBV7-7 and TRBJ1-4, with D tentatively TRBD1 (6 bases). The germline CDR1 and CDR2 sequences are SSHAT and FNYEAQ (reference sequence). This CDR3 is 16 amino acids long. The CDR3 region is CASSLGGGITNEKLFF. DNA of the CDR3: TGTGCTAGCAGCTTAGGGGGGGGGATCACTAATGAAAAACTGTTTTTT.

The chain has TRBV10-2 and TRBJ1-2; possibly TRBD1 for D (5 bases). The germline gives CDR1 WSHSY, CDR2 SAAADI. Trimming left V 8 bases short and J 8 bases short, with 15 bases between. CDR3 length equals 12 residues. The CDR3 is CASVKGEGGYTF. In nucleotides, the CDR3 is TGCGCCAGCGTCAAAGGGGAGGGCGGCTACACCTTC.

V gene TRBV28 combines with J gene TRBJ2-7; D remains ambiguous. Germline CDR1 MDHEN, CDR2 SYDVKM. The CDR3 totals 14 residues. The V gene lost 7 bases and the J gene lost 0 bases, with 13 bases spanning the gap. For the CDR3, the DNA is TGTGCCAGCAAAGTCAGACCGAGCTCCTACGAGCAGTACTTC. Protein sequence: CASKVRPSSYEQYF.

The chain is built from TRBV7-2 and TRBJ2-2; D might be TRBD1 (6 bases). CDR1 is SGHTA, CDR2 FQGNSA, per germline. Trimming left V 5 bases short and J 4 bases short, with 14 bases between. The CDR3 extends over 15 amino acids. CDR3 coding DNA: TGTGCCAGCAGCCTCTACCGAGGGGGCACCGGGGAGCTGTTTTTT. Amino acid sequence: CASSLYRGGTGELFF.

The chain is built from TRBV4-1 and TRBJ2-1; 9 nucleotides align to TRBD2. Germline CDR1 is MGHRA and CDR2 is YSYEKL. With 0 bases clipped from V and 8 bases from J, the junction kept 8 bases outside the gene matches. CDR3 length: 16 amino acids. The CDR3: CASSQDRAGGSDEQFF. The CDR3 coding sequence is TGCGCCAGCAGCCAAGATCGGGCGGGAGGGAGTGATGAGCAGTTCTTC.

The chain is built from TRBV30 and TRBJ2-1; no clear D gene. From germline, CDR1 is GTSNPN and CDR2 SVGIG (reference sequence). The length of the CDR3 is 10 residues. CDR3 nucleotide sequence: TGTGCTCGGTCGGACAATGAGCAGTTCTTC. This encodes CARSDNEQFF.

V and J are TRBV28 and TRBJ1-2; possibly TRBD1 for D (6 bases). The CDR3 extends over 14 amino acids. V lost 10 bases and J 4 bases, leaving 19 bases between the germline ends. Germline-derived CDR1 and CDR2 are MDHEN and SYDVKM. CDR3 sequence reads: CATLRAVGGYGYTF. Here the CDR3 DNA reads TGTGCCACCCTCCGGGCGGTAGGGGGCTATGGCTACACCTTC.

V and J are TRBV30 and TRBJ1-1; D is possibly TRBD1 (6 bases). V lost 5 bases and J 5 bases, leaving 15 bases between the germline ends. Looked up from germline, CDR1 is GTSNPN and CDR2 is SVGIG (reference sequence). The CDR3 totals 13 residues. The CDR3 protein is CAWGRQVWTEAFF. CDR3 nucleotides: TGTGCCTGGGGCCGACAGGTATGGACTGAAGCTTTCTTT.

About this clone itself: Other nucleotide sequences from this sample produce the same CDR3. The chain recombines TRBV19 with TRBJ2-7, with D perhaps given as TRBD1 or TRBD2 (5 bases each). The CDR3 covers 15 residues. From germline, CDR1 is LNHDA and CDR2 SQIVND (reference sequence). V lost 1 base to trimming and J lost 1 base, with 11 bases between them. The CDR3 loop is CASSIGAGTSYEQYF. In DNA, the CDR3 is TGTGCCAGTAGTATAGGGGCAGGGACGTCCTACGAGCAGTACTTC.

The chain is built from TRBV11-3 and TRBJ2-5; D not certain. CDR1 and CDR2 from the germline V gene are SGHNT and YENEEA. Between the trimmed V and J ends, which lost 2 bases and 4 bases, there was a span of 14 bases. The length of the CDR3 is 15 residues. The CDR3 sequence: CASSLSGVLGETQYF. CDR3 DNA sequence: TGTGCCAGCAGCTTATCTGGGGTTTTGGGAGAGACCCAGTACTTC.

The rearrangement uses TRBV28 and TRBJ1-1, with 7 bases matching TRBD1. In germline, CDR1 is MDHEN, CDR2 SYDVKM. The ends lost 6 bases at V and 4 bases at J; junction bases unmatched: 5. The CDR3 extends over 13 amino acids. This chain's CDR3 is CASSRDRVTEAFF. For the CDR3, the DNA is TGTGCCAGCAGCCGTGACAGGGTCACTGAAGCTTTCTTT.

This chain uses TRBV30 with TRBJ2-3; no clear D. Looked up from germline, CDR1 is GTSNPN and CDR2 is SVGIG (reference sequence). The CDR3 is 16 amino acids. The germline V and J ends were trimmed by 4 bases and 0 bases, with 17 bases remaining between them. The CDR3 bases are TGTGCCTGGACTCACGACACCCCGGATAGCACAGATACGCAGTATTTT. As protein: CAWTHDTPDSTDTQYF.

The chain uses TRBV28 and TRBJ2-7; the D gene is possibly TRBD2 (6 bases). Per the germline V gene, CDR1 is MDHEN and CDR2 is SYDVKM. The V gene lost 3 bases and the J gene lost 7 bases, with 16 bases spanning the gap. CDR3 length: 14 amino acids. Here the CDR3 reads CASSFGGSGREQYF. As DNA, the CDR3 is TGTGCCAGCAGTTTTGGGGGGAGTGGGAGAGAGCAGTACTTC.

V usage is TRBV10-3 and J usage is TRBJ1-2; no reliable D call. CDR1 and CDR2 from the germline V gene are ENHRY and SYGVKD. Trimming took 8 bases from V and 6 from J, leaving 13 bases between them. This CDR3 has 12 residues. The CDR3 sequence: CAIGLGAHGYTF. The DNA of the CDR3 is TGTGCCATCGGACTCGGCGCGCATGGCTACACCTTC.

The chain recombines TRBV7-9 with TRBJ1-2; tentative D call: TRBD1 (6 bases). Germline V gene lookup returns CDR1 SEHNR and CDR2 FQNEAQ (reference sequence). The CDR3 is 15 amino acids. The V end was cut by 1 base, the J end by 2 bases, with 11 bases between. The CDR3 here is CASSLVNRDNYGYTF. The CDR3 DNA is TGTGCCAGCAGCTTAGTGAACAGGGACAACTATGGCTACACCTTC.

The J gene is TRBJ1-1, the V gene TRBV21-1; TRBD1 reflects the table's D call only, with no check against the DNA. TRBV21-1 is a known pseudogene. This CDR3 spans 15 amino acids. CDR3 loop: CASKRGGQGGTEAFF. CDR3 DNA sequence: TGTGCCAGTAAGAGGGGGGGACAGGGTGGGACTGAAGCTTTCTTT.

The chain uses TRBV25-1 and TRBJ2-7; no firm D call. The ends were cut back, 5 bases at V and 4 bases at J, with 6 bases in the middle. Germline V CDR1 and CDR2: MGHDK, SYGVNS. The CDR3 length is 11 residues. The CDR3, as DNA: TGTGCCAGCAGTATCAAATACGAGCAGTACTTC. Protein sequence: CASSIKYEQYF.

J is TRBJ1-5 and V is TRBV28; weak D call: TRBD1 (5 bases). CDR1 MDHEN and CDR2 SYDVKM come from the germline V gene. Trimming cost V 6 bases and J 7 bases, with 16 bases left between them. CDR3 size: 14 residues. CDR3 amino acids: CASRPSGGGQPQHF. Written as DNA, the CDR3 is TGTGCCAGCAGGCCCAGTGGGGGGGGGCAGCCCCAGCATTTT.

This clone was seen more than once but under ten times. The chain couples TRBV15 to TRBJ1-1; D is undetermined. Trimming cost V 0 bases and J 0 bases, with 5 bases left between them. The CDR3 is 14 amino acids. Germline CDR1 is LNHNV and CDR2 is YYDKDF (reference sequence). The CDR3 loop is CATSRDQVNTEAFF. In DNA form, the CDR3 reads TGTGCCACCAGCAGAGATCAGGTGAACACTGAAGCTTTCTTT.

This clone is deemed large. The chain couples TRBV9 to TRBJ2-7; TRBD2 is a possible D gene (5 bases). This CDR3 has 12 amino acids. V lost 4 bases, J lost 6 bases, and 11 bases lay in between. Germline lookup yields CDR1 SGDLS and CDR2 YYNGEE. The CDR3 loop reads CASSPPLGEQYF. In DNA form, the CDR3 reads TGTGCCAGCAGCCCCCCACTAGGCGAGCAGTACTTC.

V gene TRBV20-1 combines with J gene TRBJ2-7; D call uncertain. The germline V and J ends were trimmed by 2 bases and 6 bases, with 8 bases remaining between them. The CDR3 has 11 amino acids. CDR1 and CDR2 (germline): DFQATT, SNEGSKA (reference sequence). CDR3: CSARTPSEQYF. The CDR3 nucleotides are TGCAGTGCTAGAACCCCTAGCGAGCAGTACTTC.

The V call is TRBV12-5, the J call TRBJ2-7; D might be TRBD2 (6 bases). The CDR3 totals 16 residues. Looked up from germline, CDR1 is LGHNT and CDR2 is FRNRAP. The V end was cut by 4 bases, the J end by 3 bases, with 19 bases between. The CDR3 DNA sequence: TGTGCTAGTGGTTGGGTCGACCCGGGACTCTTCTACGAGCAGTACTTC. It encodes CASGWVDPGLFYEQYF.